This TCR beta chain was retrieved from a study of metastatic and nonmetastatic thyroid tumors. Study-level background: Repertoire comparison spanned blood and tumor or nodule tissue of malignant and benign thyroid patients.

Points from the study as a whole: A significant increase in TCR beta diversity was reportedly seen in malignant thyroid tumors relative to benign nodules, in blood and tumor.

This clone was detected a few times. Its antigen is currently unknown. As processed by the authors: The study took CDR3 differences across clinicopathological groups and made a distant-metastasis classifier for papillary thyroid cancer from them. With MiXCR, TCRdb called clones anew from the PCR reads. TCRdb's processing, not the authors' own work, is the source of the V and J calls. This sample has tens of thousands of clones, with under 25% found just once. None of the patients had undergone any treatment ahead of thyroid surgery. The germline V and J ends were trimmed by 6 bases and 7 bases, with 16 bases remaining between them. CDR1 and CDR2 (germline): MNHNS, SASEGT. This CDR3 has 13 amino acids.

The V call is TRBV6-1, the J call TRBJ2-7; D is unclear. The receptor was isolated from a female donor with papillary thyroid cancer or a benign thyroid nodule (not recorded which). Some clones in this sample may be carry-over from other donors' samples. What was sequenced was blood. CDR3 DNA: TGTGCCAGCAGAAAACCCCCCAAACGGGAGCAGTACTTC. Translating it yields CASRKPPKREQYF.